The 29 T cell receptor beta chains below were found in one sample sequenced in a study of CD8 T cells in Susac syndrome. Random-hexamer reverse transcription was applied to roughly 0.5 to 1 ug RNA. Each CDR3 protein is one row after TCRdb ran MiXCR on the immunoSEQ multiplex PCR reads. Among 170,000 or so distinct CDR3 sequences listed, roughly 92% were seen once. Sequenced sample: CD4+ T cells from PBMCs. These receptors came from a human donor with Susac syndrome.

Here the CDR3 DNA reads TGTGCCAGCACCCCTCCCGGACAGGGCGAAAACACTGAAGCTTTCTTT. Its translation is CASTPPGQGENTEAFF. J is TRBJ1-1 and V is TRBV5-6; 8 nucleotides line up with TRBD1. CDR1 and CDR2 from the germline V gene are SGHDT and YYEEEE. Losses at the gene ends were 6 bases for V and 2 bases for J; bases not matched to a gene: 12. This CDR3 is built from 16 residues.

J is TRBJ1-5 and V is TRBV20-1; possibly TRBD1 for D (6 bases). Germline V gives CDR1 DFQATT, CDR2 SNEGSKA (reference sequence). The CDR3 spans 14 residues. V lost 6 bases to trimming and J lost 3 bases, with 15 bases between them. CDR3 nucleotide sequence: TGCAGTGCAGCAACAGGGAGCATCAATCAGCCCCAGCATTTT. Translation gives CSAATGSINQPQHF.

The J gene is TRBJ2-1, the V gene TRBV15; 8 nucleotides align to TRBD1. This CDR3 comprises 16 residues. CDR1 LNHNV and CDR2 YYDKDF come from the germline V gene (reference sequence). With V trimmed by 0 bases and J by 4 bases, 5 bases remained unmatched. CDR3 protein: CATSREGRGPYNEQFF. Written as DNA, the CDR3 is TGTGCCACCAGCAGAGAAGGCAGGGGGCCTTACAATGAGCAGTTCTTC.

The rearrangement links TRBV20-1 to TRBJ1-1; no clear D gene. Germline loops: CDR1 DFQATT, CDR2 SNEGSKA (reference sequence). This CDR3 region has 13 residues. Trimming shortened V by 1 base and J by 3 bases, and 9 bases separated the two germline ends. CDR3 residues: CSARVSGHTEAFF. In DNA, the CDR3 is TGCAGTGCTAGAGTTAGCGGCCACACTGAAGCTTTCTTT.

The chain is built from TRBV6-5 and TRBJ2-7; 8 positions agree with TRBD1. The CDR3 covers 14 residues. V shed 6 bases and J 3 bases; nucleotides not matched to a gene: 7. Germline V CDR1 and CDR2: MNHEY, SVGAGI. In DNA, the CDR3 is TGTGCCAGCAGACTAGGACAGGGCAACTACGAGCAGTACTTC. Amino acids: CASRLGQGNYEQYF.

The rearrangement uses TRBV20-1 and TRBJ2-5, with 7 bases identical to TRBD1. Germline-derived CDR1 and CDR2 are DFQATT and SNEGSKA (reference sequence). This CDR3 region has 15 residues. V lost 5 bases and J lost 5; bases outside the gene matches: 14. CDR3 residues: CSALGAAGGRETQYF. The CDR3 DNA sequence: TGCAGTGCTCTAGGGGCCGCAGGGGGTCGGGAGACCCAGTACTTC.

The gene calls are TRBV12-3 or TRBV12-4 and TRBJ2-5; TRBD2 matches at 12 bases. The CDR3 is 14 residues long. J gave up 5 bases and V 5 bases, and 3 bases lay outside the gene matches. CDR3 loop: CASSKLAGGETQYF. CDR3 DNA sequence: TGTGCCAGCAGTAAACTAGCGGGGGGCGAGACCCAGTACTTC.

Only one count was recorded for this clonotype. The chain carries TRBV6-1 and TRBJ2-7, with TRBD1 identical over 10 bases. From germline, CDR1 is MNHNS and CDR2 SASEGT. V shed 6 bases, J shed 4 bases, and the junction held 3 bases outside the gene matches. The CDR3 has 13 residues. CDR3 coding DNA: TGTGCCAGCAGGGGGGGACAGGGGTACGAGCAGTACTTC. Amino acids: CASRGGQGYEQYF.

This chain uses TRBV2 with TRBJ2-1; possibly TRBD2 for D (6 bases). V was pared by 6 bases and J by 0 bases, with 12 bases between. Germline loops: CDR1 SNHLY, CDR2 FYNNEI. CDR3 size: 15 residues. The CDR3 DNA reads TGTGCCAGCAGGGGGACTTCCATCTCCTACAATGAGCAGTTCTTC. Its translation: CASRGTSISYNEQFF.

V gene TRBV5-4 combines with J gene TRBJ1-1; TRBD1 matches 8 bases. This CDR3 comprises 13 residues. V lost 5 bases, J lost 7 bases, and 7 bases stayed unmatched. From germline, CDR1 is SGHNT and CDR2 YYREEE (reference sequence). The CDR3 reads CASSWTGRGEAFF. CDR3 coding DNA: TGTGCCAGCAGTTGGACAGGGAGGGGTGAAGCTTTCTTT.

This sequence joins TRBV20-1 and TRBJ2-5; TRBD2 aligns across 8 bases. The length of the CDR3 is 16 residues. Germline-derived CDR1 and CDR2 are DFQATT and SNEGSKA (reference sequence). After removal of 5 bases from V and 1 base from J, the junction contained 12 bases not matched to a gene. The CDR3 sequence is CSAEGLAGGLQETQYF. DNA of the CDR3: TGCAGTGCTGAGGGCCTGGCGGGGGGTCTCCAAGAGACCCAGTACTTC.

In nucleotides, the CDR3 is TGTGCCAGCAGCCCCCGGACGGCCGCGGGGAACACTGAAGCTTTCTTT. It yields the protein CASSPRTAAGNTEAFF. The chain carries TRBV11-1 and TRBJ1-1; D gene ambiguous. The CDR3 is 16 residues long. The V end was cut by 5 bases, the J end by 1 base, with 17 bases between. The V gene's germline CDR1 is SGHAT and CDR2 FQDESV (reference sequence).

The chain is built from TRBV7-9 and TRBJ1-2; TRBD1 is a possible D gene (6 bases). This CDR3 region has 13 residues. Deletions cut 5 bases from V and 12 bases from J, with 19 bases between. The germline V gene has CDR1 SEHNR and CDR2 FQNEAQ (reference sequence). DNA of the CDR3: TGTGCCAGCAGCCCCCCCGTCGGACAGCGAAACACCTTC. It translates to CASSPPVGQRNTF.

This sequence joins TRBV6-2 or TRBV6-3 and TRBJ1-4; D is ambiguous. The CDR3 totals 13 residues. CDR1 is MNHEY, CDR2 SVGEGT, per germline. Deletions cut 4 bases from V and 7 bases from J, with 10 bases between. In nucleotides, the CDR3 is TGTGCCAGCAGTTGGGCCCGGGGTGAAAAACTGTTTTTT. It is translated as CASSWARGEKLFF.

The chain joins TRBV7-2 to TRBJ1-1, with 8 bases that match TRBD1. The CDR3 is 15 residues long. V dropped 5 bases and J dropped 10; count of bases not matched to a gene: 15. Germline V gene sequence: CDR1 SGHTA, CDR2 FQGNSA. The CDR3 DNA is TGTGCCAGCAGCCCGAACGGTGCAGGGGGCTTAGGAGCTTTCTTT. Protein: CASSPNGAGGLGAFF.

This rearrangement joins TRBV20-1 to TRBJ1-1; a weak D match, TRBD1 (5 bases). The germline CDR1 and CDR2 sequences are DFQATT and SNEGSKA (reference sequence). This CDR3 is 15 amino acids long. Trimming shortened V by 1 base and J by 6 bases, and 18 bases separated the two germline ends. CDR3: CSARGPGGGNPEAFF. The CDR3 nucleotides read TGCAGTGCTAGAGGGCCAGGTGGGGGAAATCCTGAAGCTTTCTTT.

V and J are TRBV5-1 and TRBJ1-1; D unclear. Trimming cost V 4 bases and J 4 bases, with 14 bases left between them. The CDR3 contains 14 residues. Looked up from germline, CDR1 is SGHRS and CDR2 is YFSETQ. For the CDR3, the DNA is TGCGCCAGCAGCACTAATACAAGGACCACTGAAGCTTTCTTT. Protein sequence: CASSTNTRTTEAFF.

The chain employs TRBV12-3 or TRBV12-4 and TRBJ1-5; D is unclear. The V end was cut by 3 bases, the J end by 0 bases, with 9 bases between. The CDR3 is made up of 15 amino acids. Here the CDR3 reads CASSLQANSNQPQHF. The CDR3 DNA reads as TGTGCCAGCAGTTTGCAGGCGAATAGCAATCAGCCCCAGCATTTT.

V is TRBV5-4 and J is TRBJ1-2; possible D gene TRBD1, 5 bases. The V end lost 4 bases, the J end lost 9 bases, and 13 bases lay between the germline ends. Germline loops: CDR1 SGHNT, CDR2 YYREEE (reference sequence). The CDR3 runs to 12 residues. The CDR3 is CASSEIRQRYTF. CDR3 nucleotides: TGTGCCAGCAGCGAGATTAGACAGCGCTACACCTTC. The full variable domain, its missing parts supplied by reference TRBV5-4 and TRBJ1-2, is ETGVTQSPTHLIKTRGQQVTLRCSSQSGHNTVSWYQQALGQGPQFIFQYYREEENGRGNFPPRFSGLQFPNYSSELNVNALELDDSALYLCASSEIRQRYTFGSGTRLTVV.

CDR3: CSASAEDGTEAFF. CDR3 nucleotide sequence: TGCAGCGCCTCGGCCGAGGACGGCACTGAAGCTTTCTTT. V usage is TRBV29-1 and J usage is TRBJ1-1; no reliable D call. The V and J ends lost 7 bases and 4 bases respectively, with 16 bases between them. This CDR3 is built from 13 residues. Germline V gene sequence: CDR1 SQVTM, CDR2 ANQGSEA.

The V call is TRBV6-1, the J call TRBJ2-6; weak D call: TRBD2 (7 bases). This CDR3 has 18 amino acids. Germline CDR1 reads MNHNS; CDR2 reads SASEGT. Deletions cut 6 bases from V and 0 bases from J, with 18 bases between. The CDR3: CASSPNKGGSSGANVLTF. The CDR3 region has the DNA TGTGCCAGCAGCCCAAACAAGGGGGGGAGCTCTGGGGCCAACGTCCTGACTTTC.

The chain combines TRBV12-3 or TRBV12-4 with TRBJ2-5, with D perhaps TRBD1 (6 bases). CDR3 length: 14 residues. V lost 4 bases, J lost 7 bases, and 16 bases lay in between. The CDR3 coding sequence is TGTGCCAGCAGTTCCGGACAGACTCTAGGGACCCAGTACTTC. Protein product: CASSSGQTLGTQYF.

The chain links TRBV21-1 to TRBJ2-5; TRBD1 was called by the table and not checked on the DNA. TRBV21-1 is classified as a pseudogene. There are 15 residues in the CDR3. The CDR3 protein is CASSKDRGQQETQYF. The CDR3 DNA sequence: TGTGCCAGCAGCAAAGACCGGGGACAGCAAGAGACCCAGTACTTC.

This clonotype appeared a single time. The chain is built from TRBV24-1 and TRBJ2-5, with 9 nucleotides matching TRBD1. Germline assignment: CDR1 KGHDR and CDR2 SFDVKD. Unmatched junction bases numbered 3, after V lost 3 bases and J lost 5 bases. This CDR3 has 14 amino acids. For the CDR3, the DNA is TGTGCCACCAGTGATCATGGACAGGGGGAGACCCAGTACTTC. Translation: CATSDHGQGETQYF.

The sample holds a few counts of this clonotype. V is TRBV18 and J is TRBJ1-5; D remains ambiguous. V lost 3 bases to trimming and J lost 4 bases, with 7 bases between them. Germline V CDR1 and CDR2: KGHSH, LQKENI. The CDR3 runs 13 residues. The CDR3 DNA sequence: TGTGCCAGCTCACCTACTGGGAATCAGCCCCAGCATTTT. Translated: CASSPTGNQPQHF. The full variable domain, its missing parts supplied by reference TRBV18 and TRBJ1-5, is NAGVMQNPRHLVRRRGQEARLRCSPMKGHSHVYWYRQLPEEGLKFMVYLQKENIIDESGMPKERFSAEFPKEGPSILRIQQVVRGDSAAYFCASSPTGNQPQHFGDGTRLSIL.

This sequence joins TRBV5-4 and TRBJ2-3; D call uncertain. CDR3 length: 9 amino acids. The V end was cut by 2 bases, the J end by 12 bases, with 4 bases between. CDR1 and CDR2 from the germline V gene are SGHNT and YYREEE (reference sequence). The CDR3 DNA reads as TGTGCCAGCAGCTTCAGTCAGTATTTT. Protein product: CASSFSQYF. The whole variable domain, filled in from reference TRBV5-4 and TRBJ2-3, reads ETGVTQSPTHLIKTRGQQVTLRCSSQSGHNTVSWYQQALGQGPQFIFQYYREEENGRGNFPPRFSGLQFPNYSSELNVNALELDDSALYLCASSFSQYFGPGTRLTVL.

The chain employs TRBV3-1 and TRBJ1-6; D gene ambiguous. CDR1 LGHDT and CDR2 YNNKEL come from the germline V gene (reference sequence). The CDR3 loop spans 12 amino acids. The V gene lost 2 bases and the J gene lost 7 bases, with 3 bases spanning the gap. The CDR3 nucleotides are TGTGCCAGCAGCCAAAGGAATTCACCCCTCCACTTT. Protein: CASSQRNSPLHF.

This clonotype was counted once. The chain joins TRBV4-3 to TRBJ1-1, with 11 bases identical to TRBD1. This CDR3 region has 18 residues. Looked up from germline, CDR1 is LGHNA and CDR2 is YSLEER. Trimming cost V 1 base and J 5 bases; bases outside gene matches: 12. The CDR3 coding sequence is TGCGCCAGCAGCCAAGGTCCCGGACAGGGGGCGGCACGTACTGAAGCTTTCTTT. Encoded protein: CASSQGPGQGAARTEAFF.

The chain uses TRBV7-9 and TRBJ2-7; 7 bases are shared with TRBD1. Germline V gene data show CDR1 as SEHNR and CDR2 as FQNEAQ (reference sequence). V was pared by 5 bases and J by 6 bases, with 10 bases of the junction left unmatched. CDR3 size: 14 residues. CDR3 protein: CASSQGQMLGEQYF. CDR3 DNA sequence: TGTGCCAGCAGCCAGGGACAGATGCTCGGCGAGCAGTACTTC.